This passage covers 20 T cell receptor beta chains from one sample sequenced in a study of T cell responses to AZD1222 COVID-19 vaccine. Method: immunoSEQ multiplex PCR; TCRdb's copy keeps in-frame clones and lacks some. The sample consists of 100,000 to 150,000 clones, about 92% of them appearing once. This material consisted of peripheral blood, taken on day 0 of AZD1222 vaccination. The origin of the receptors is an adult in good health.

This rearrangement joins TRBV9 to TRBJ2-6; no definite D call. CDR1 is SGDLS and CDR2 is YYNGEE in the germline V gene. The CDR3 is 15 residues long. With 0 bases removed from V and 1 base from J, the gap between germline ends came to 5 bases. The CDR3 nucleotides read TGTGCCAGCAGCGTAGGCCCTTCTGGGGCCAACGTCCTGACTTTC. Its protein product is CASSVGPSGANVLTF.

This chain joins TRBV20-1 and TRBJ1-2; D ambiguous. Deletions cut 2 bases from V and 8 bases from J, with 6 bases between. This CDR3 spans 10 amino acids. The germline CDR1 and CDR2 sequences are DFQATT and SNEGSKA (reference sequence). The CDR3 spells CSARLPGYTF. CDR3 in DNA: TGCAGTGCTAGACTCCCCGGCTACACCTTC.

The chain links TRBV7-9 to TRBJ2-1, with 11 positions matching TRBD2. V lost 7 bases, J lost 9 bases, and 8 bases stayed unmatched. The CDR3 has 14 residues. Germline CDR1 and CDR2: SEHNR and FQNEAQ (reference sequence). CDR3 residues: CASTWGLADREQFF. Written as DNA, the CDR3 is TGTGCCAGCACCTGGGGACTAGCGGACCGTGAGCAGTTCTTC.

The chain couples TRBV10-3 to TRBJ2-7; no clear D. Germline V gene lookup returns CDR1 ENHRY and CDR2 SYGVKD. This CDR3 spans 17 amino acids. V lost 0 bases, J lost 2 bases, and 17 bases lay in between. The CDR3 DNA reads TGTGCCATCAGTGAGTCGATGGGGTTGGGCCCCGCCTACGAGCAGTACTTC. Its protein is CAISESMGLGPAYEQYF.

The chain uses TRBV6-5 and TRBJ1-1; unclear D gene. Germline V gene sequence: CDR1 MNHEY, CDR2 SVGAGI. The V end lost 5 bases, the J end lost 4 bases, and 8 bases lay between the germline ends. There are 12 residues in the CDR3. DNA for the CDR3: TGTGCCAGCAGTCCGGGAGTCACTGAAGCTTTCTTT. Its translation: CASSPGVTEAFF.

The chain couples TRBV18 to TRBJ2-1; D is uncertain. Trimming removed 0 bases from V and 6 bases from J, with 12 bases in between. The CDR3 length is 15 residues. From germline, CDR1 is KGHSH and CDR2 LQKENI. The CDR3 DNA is TGTGCCAGCTCACCACCGGTGAGTCGAGGCAATGAGCAGTTCTTC. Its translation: CASSPPVSRGNEQFF. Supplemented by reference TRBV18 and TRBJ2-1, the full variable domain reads NAGVMQNPRHLVRRRGQEARLRCSPMKGHSHVYWYRQLPEEGLKFMVYLQKENIIDESGMPKERFSAEFPKEGPSILRIQQVVRGDSAAYFCASSPPVSRGNEQFFGPGTRLTVL.

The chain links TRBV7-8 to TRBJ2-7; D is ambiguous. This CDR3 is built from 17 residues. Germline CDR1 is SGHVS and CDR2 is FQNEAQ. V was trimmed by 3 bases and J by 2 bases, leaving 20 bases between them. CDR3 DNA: TGTGCCAGCAGCTTCGCGGACGTCGAGATAAATACCTACGAGCAGTACTTC. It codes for CASSFADVEINTYEQYF.

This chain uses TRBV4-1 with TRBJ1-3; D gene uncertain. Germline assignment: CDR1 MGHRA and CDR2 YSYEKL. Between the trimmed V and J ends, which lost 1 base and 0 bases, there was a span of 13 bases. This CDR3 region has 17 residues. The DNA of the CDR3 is TGCGCCAGCAGCCAAGTAGGCAGGATAAGCTCTGGAAACACCATATATTTT. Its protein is CASSQVGRISSGNTIYF.

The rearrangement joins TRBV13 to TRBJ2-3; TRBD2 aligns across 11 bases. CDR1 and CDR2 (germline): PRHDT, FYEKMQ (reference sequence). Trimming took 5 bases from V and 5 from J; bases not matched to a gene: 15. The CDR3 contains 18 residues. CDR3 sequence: CASSSLRVAGGPRDTQYF. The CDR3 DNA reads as TGTGCCAGCAGCAGCCTACGGGTAGCGGGGGGGCCTAGAGATACGCAGTATTTT.

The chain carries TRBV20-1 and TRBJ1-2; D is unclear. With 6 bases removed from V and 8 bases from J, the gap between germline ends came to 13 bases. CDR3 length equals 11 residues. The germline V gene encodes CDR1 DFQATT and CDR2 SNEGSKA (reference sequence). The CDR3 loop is CSAASDWGYTF. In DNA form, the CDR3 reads TGCAGTGCCGCATCCGACTGGGGCTACACCTTC.

CDR3 amino acids: CASEDGESTSTDTQYF. CDR3 nucleotides: TGTGCCAGCGAGGACGGCGAATCTACTAGCACAGATACGCAGTATTTT. This chain joins TRBV28 and TRBJ2-3; D ambiguous. Germline V gene data show CDR1 as MDHEN and CDR2 as SYDVKM. The CDR3 consists of 16 residues. V dropped 8 bases and J dropped 0 bases, with 18 bases sitting between them. Based on the CDR3 plus reference TRBV28 and TRBJ2-3, the full variable domain is DVKVTQSSRYLVKRTGEKVFLECVQDMDHENMFWYRQDPGLGLRLIYFSYDVKMKEKGDIPEGYSVSREKKERFSLILESASTNQTSMYLCASEDGESTSTDTQYFGPGTRLTVL.

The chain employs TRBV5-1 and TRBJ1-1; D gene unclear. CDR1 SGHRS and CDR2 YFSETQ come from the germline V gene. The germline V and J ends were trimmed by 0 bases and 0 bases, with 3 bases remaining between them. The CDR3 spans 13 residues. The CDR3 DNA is TGCGCCAGCAGCTTGGAAATGAACACTGAAGCTTTCTTT. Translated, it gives CASSLEMNTEAFF.

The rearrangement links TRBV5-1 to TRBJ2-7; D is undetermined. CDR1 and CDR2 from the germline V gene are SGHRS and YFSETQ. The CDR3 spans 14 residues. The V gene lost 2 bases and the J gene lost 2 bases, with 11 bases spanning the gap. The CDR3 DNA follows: TGCGCCAGCAGCTTAAAGGAACCAACCTACGAGCAGTACTTC. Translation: CASSLKEPTYEQYF. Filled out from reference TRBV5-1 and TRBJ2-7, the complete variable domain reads KAGVTQTPRYLIKTRGQQVTLSCSPISGHRSVSWYQQTPGQGLQFLFEYFSETQRNKGNFPGRFSGRQFSNSRSEMNVSTLELGDSALYLCASSLKEPTYEQYFGPGTRLTVT.

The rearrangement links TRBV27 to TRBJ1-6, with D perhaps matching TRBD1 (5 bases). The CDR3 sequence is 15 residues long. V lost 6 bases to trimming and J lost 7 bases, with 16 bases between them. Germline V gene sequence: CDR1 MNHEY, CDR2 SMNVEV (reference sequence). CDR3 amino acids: CASRRGGEVNSPLHF. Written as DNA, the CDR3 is TGTGCCAGCAGAAGGGGAGGGGAAGTGAATTCACCCCTCCACTTT.

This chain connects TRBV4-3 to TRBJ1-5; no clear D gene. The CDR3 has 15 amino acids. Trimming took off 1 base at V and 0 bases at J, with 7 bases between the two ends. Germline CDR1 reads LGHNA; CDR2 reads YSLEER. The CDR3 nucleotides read TGCGCCAGCAGCCAAGGGAGATATAGCAATCAGCCCCAGCATTTT. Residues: CASSQGRYSNQPQHF.

CDR3 nucleotide sequence: TGTGCCAGTAGTGAACTACTTGGTACGCAGTATTTT. It specifies CASSELLGTQYF. The chain combines TRBV19 with TRBJ2-3; D not resolved. V lost 5 bases and J lost 8, with 11 bases in between. Looked up from germline, CDR1 is LNHDA and CDR2 is SQIVND (reference sequence). The CDR3 length is 12 residues.

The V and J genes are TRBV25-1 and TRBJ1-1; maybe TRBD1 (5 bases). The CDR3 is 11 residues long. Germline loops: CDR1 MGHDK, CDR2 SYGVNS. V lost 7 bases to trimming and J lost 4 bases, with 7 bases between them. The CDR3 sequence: CASMGVTEAFF. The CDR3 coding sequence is TGTGCCAGCATGGGGGTCACTGAAGCTTTCTTT.

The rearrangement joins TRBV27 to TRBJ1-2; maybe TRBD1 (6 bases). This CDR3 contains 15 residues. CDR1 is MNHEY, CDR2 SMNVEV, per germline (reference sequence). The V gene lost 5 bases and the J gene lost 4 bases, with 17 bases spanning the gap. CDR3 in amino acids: CASSPEGHTVYGYTF. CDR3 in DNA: TGTGCCAGCAGTCCCGAGGGACATACGGTCTATGGCTACACCTTC.

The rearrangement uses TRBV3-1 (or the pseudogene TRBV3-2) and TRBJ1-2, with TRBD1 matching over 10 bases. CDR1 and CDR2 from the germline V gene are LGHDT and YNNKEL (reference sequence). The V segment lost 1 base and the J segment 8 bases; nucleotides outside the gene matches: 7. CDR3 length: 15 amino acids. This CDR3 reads CASSQAGQGVKGYTF. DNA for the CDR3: TGTGCCAGCAGCCAAGCCGGACAGGGGGTTAAGGGCTACACCTTC.

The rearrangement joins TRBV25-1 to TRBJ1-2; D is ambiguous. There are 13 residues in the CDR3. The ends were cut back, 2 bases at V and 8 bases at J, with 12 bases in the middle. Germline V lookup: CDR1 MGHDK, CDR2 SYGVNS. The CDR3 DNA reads TGTGCCAGCAGTGAAAGTAGGATCTGGGGCTACACCTTC. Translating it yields CASSESRIWGYTF.